The present entry profiles one T cell receptor beta chain with its context. The target antigen is unknown. The data are from a study of post-analysis software for immune sequencing data. Study-level points and caveats: Four or five TRBV segments were more frequent in patients than controls; TRBV5-6, TRBV5-1 and TRBV20-1 belonged to this group.

Libraries were made from TCR beta cDNA, and they carried unique molecular identifiers. Each CDR3 protein is one row after TCRdb ran MiXCR on the PCR reads. The data show roughly 800,000 distinct CDR3 sequences, 53% seen once. Germline V gives CDR1 SGHRS, CDR2 YFSETQ. The CDR3 is 14 residues long. The V gene lost 2 bases and the J gene lost 5 bases, with 13 bases spanning the gap. This receptor was identified in a girl between 5 and 17 years old with multiple sclerosis. The source material was blood. The genes are TRBV5-1 and TRBJ1-1; perhaps TRBD1 as D (5 bases). The CDR3 loop is CASSFSDRWTEAFF. The CDR3 region has the DNA TGCGCCAGCAGCTTCTCTGACAGATGGACTGAAGCTTTCTTT.